A selection of T cell receptor beta chains follows, all from one sample in a study of shared clonotypes between healthy human individuals. Libraries were prepared by immunoSEQ multiplex PCR; TCRdb keeps only in-frame clonotypes and omits some of them. This sample carries more than 2,000,000 clones, approximately 90% of them seen once, and the ten largest clones take 0.14%. Sample: naive CD4+ T cells sorted from blood. The receptors come from a man younger than 30 in good health. The CDR3 runs from the conserved cysteine through the conserved F or W. Each record gives: D gene, J gene, V gene, CDR3 length, CDR3 protein. The D gene is left open where the match is weak.

d_call: TRBD1; j_call: TRBJ1-5; v_call: TRBV6-1; cdr3_length: 15; cdr3_aa: CASSFDRESNQPQHF
d_call: .; j_call: TRBJ2-7; v_call: TRBV5-5; cdr3_length: 16; cdr3_aa: CASSSDTGSYAYEQYF
d_call: .; j_call: TRBJ2-3; v_call: TRBV6-1; cdr3_length: 15; cdr3_aa: CASRAQRGFMDTQYF
d_call: .; j_call: TRBJ1-5; v_call: TRBV2; cdr3_length: 13; cdr3_aa: CASRADLGQPQHF
d_call: TRBD1; j_call: TRBJ1-4; v_call: TRBV6-5; cdr3_length: 14; cdr3_aa: CASRTGATNEKLFF
d_call: .; j_call: TRBJ1-6; v_call: TRBV9; cdr3_length: 15; cdr3_aa: CAAPEGSSYNSPLHF
d_call: .; j_call: TRBJ2-5; v_call: TRBV6-1; cdr3_length: 12; cdr3_aa: CASSLALETQYF
d_call: .; j_call: TRBJ2-7; v_call: TRBV19; cdr3_length: 12; cdr3_aa: CASSSSRYEQYF
d_call: .; j_call: TRBJ2-7; v_call: TRBV7-9; cdr3_length: 17; cdr3_aa: CASSSHRGLSSSYEQYF
d_call: .; j_call: TRBJ1-1; v_call: TRBV7-3; cdr3_length: 15; cdr3_aa: CASSLFGGRGTEAFF
d_call: TRBD1; j_call: TRBJ1-4; v_call: TRBV28; cdr3_length: 15; cdr3_aa: CASSGGGTGDEKLFF
d_call: TRBD1; j_call: TRBJ1-2; v_call: TRBV6-5; cdr3_length: 15; cdr3_aa: CASSYLGQGANGYTF
d_call: TRBD1; j_call: TRBJ2-6; v_call: TRBV6-6; cdr3_length: 16; cdr3_aa: CASKLGQGSGANVLTF
d_call: .; j_call: TRBJ1-6; v_call: TRBV7-9; cdr3_length: 13; cdr3_aa: CASRTRDNSPLHF
d_call: .; j_call: TRBJ2-3; v_call: TRBV21-1; cdr3_length: 18; cdr3_aa: CASSKAEASGREKDTQYF
d_call: .; j_call: TRBJ1-6; v_call: TRBV6-5; cdr3_length: 12; cdr3_aa: CASSFGNSPLHF
d_call: .; j_call: TRBJ2-5; v_call: TRBV6-5; cdr3_length: 14; cdr3_aa: CASSYGTLQETQYF
d_call: TRBD1; j_call: TRBJ1-5; v_call: TRBV19; cdr3_length: 15; cdr3_aa: CASSITGVFNQPQHF
d_call: .; j_call: TRBJ2-4; v_call: TRBV5-8; cdr3_length: 12; cdr3_aa: CASSLAKNIQYF
d_call: TRBD1; j_call: TRBJ2-7; v_call: TRBV6-6; cdr3_length: 13; cdr3_aa: CASTGDRAHEQYF
d_call: TRBD2; j_call: TRBJ2-7; v_call: TRBV10-2; cdr3_length: 13; cdr3_aa: CASRPGGSYEQYF
d_call: .; j_call: TRBJ1-3; v_call: TRBV7-9; cdr3_length: 13; cdr3_aa: CANQQGSGNTIYF
d_call: .; j_call: TRBJ1-3; v_call: TRBV5-1; cdr3_length: 14; cdr3_aa: CASSLAVSGNTIYF
d_call: .; j_call: TRBJ2-7; v_call: TRBV18; cdr3_length: 13; cdr3_aa: CASSPYSSYEQYF
d_call: TRBD1; j_call: TRBJ2-7; v_call: TRBV6-5; cdr3_length: 15; cdr3_aa: CASSYLGQASYEQYF
d_call: .; j_call: TRBJ2-2; v_call: TRBV5-1; cdr3_length: 18; cdr3_aa: CASSLFAGQTSDSGELFF
d_call: .; j_call: TRBJ2-1; v_call: TRBV25-1; cdr3_length: 13; cdr3_aa: CASSEYFRGGQFF
d_call: .; j_call: TRBJ2-7; v_call: TRBV6-5; cdr3_length: 12; cdr3_aa: CASSRGRDEQYF
d_call: TRBD1; j_call: TRBJ1-2; v_call: TRBV6-1; cdr3_length: 14; cdr3_aa: CASSADRASYGYTF
d_call: TRBD1; j_call: TRBJ1-2; v_call: TRBV6-6; cdr3_length: 15; cdr3_aa: CASTIIGGQNYGYTF
d_call: TRBD1; j_call: TRBJ2-7; v_call: TRBV10-3; cdr3_length: 14; cdr3_aa: CAISGARQGHEQYF
d_call: TRBD1; j_call: TRBJ1-1; v_call: TRBV5-1; cdr3_length: 14; cdr3_aa: CASSATGLNTEAFF
d_call: TRBD1; j_call: TRBJ2-7; v_call: TRBV23-1; cdr3_length: 17; cdr3_aa: CASSQSFTGDSSYEQYF
d_call: .; j_call: TRBJ2-7; v_call: TRBV18; cdr3_length: 12; cdr3_aa: CASSDTGIEQYF
d_call: .; j_call: TRBJ2-5; v_call: TRBV15; cdr3_length: 15; cdr3_aa: CATSKPGLNQETQYF
d_call: TRBD1; j_call: TRBJ1-5; v_call: TRBV30; cdr3_length: 15; cdr3_aa: CAWSGTGGRGQPQHF
d_call: .; j_call: TRBJ2-1; v_call: TRBV7-2; cdr3_length: 13; cdr3_aa: CASSPSYVNEQFF
d_call: .; j_call: TRBJ2-2; v_call: TRBV5-6; cdr3_length: 14; cdr3_aa: CASSHWTGTGELFF
d_call: .; j_call: TRBJ1-5; v_call: TRBV6-1; cdr3_length: 14; cdr3_aa: CASSERGDNQPQHF
d_call: .; j_call: TRBJ2-5; v_call: TRBV28; cdr3_length: 14; cdr3_aa: CASSLSAGQETQYF
d_call: .; j_call: TRBJ1-5; v_call: TRBV7-2; cdr3_length: 14; cdr3_aa: CASSLAPRVQPQHF
d_call: .; j_call: TRBJ1-2; v_call: TRBV9; cdr3_length: 15; cdr3_aa: CASSVGGTFPFGYTF
d_call: TRBD1; j_call: TRBJ2-7; v_call: TRBV15; cdr3_length: 16; cdr3_aa: CATSDREGQGFYEQYF
d_call: TRBD2; j_call: TRBJ2-2; v_call: TRBV7-8; cdr3_length: 16; cdr3_aa: CASSSTSGGNTGELFF
d_call: .; j_call: TRBJ2-2; v_call: TRBV4-1; cdr3_length: 19; cdr3_aa: CASSPPGSGESLNTGELFF
d_call: TRBD2; j_call: TRBJ2-5; v_call: TRBV11-2; cdr3_length: 15; cdr3_aa: CASSQGAGGLETQYF
d_call: TRBD2; j_call: TRBJ2-5; v_call: TRBV6-4; cdr3_length: 16; cdr3_aa: CASLGLAGLIQETQYF
d_call: .; j_call: TRBJ1-1; v_call: TRBV4-1; cdr3_length: 15; cdr3_aa: CASSQDESEMAEAFF
d_call: .; j_call: TRBJ2-7; v_call: TRBV2; cdr3_length: 13; cdr3_aa: CASRQTQTYEQYF
d_call: .; j_call: TRBJ1-4; v_call: TRBV5-1; cdr3_length: 14; cdr3_aa: CASSDRVNNEKLFF
d_call: .; j_call: TRBJ2-5; v_call: TRBV29-1; cdr3_length: 14; cdr3_aa: CSVEGADYQETQYF
d_call: .; j_call: TRBJ1-1; v_call: TRBV11-2; cdr3_length: 15; cdr3_aa: CASSLGSEKNTEAFF
d_call: .; j_call: TRBJ1-6; v_call: TRBV5-1; cdr3_length: 13; cdr3_aa: CASSRWTDSPLHF